A single sample gave rise to the 23 T cell receptor beta chains below, sequenced in a study of human T cells and chemical hapten exposure. TCRdb reanalysed the RACE reads using MiXCR and keeps one entry per CDR3 protein. Of about 380,000 distinct CDR3 sequences detected, about 6.9% appear once; the ten largest clones hold around 6%. Time point specified: patch test 2, 6 weeks after DPC sensitization. As to treatment: therapeutic diphenylcyclopropenone sensitization with weekly scalp DPC. The sample consisted of whole blood, taken in connection with sensitization to the hapten diphenylcyclopropenone (DPC). These TCRs come from a woman aged 18-29 years with alopecia areata. Some clones in this sample may be carry-over from other donors' samples.

There are many counts of this clonotype. This chain joins TRBV4-2 and TRBJ1-5; tentative D call: TRBD1 (6 bases). Germline V gene lookup returns CDR1 LGHNA and CDR2 YNFKEQ. V was shortened by 1 base and J by 7 bases, with 11 bases between the two germline ends. The CDR3 runs 14 residues. CDR3 sequence reads: CASSQGEGGQPQHF. CDR3 DNA: TGTGCCAGCAGCCAAGGTGAGGGGGGCCAGCCCCAGCATTTT.

The chain couples TRBV14 to TRBJ2-2, with 10 bases lining up with TRBD2. Germline CDR1 SGHDN, CDR2 FVKESK. CDR3 length: 16 amino acids. V shed 1 base, J shed 6 bases, and the junction held 5 bases outside the gene matches. CDR3 sequence reads: CASSQVGGTSAGELFF. The CDR3 DNA reads TGTGCCAGCAGCCAAGTGGGAGGGACTAGCGCCGGGGAGCTGTTTTTT.

The chain couples TRBV7-2 to TRBJ1-6; possible D gene TRBD1, 5 bases. Germline V gene sequence: CDR1 SGHTA, CDR2 FQGNSA. CDR3 length equals 14 residues. Trimming took 6 bases from V and 8 from J, leaving 14 bases between them. CDR3 bases: TGTGCCAGCAGGCTACCAGGGAGCGATTCACCCCTCCACTTT. Residues: CASRLPGSDSPLHF.

Many counts were recorded for this clonotype. This rearrangement joins TRBV7-9 to TRBJ2-3; D gene ambiguous. Trimming took off 5 bases at V and 3 bases at J, with 9 bases between the two ends. From germline, CDR1 is SEHNR and CDR2 FQNEAQ (reference sequence). The CDR3 totals 13 residues. CDR3 protein: CASSPAMTDTQYF. In nucleotides, the CDR3 is TGTGCCAGCAGCCCGGCCATGACAGATACGCAGTATTTT.

This clonotype was picked up many times. This chain links TRBV20-1 with TRBJ2-1; a weak D match, TRBD2 (7 bases). Germline CDR1 is DFQATT and CDR2 is SNEGSKA (reference sequence). V was trimmed by 3 bases and J by 5 bases, leaving 11 bases between them. The CDR3 is made up of 13 amino acids. CDR3 in amino acids: CSASGGPNNEQFF. The CDR3 region has the DNA TGCAGTGCTAGCGGGGGGCCGAACAATGAGCAGTTCTTC.

This clonotype turned up a few times. At one end the junction does not follow the germline gene, possibly because of a read error. J is TRBJ1-1 and V is TRBV20-1; no firm D call. The CDR3 totals 8 residues. CDR1 is DFQATT and CDR2 is SNEGSKA in the germline V gene (reference sequence). The CDR3 DNA reads as TGCAGTGCGGGAAGTTGGGTCTTT. Translated: CSAGSWVF.

This clonotype was found a few times. The chain has TRBV24-1 and TRBJ2-1, with D hard to call. The germline V gene encodes CDR1 KGHDR and CDR2 SFDVKD. The CDR3 contains 13 residues. Trimming cost V 4 bases and J 3 bases, with 6 bases left between them. In DNA form, the CDR3 reads TGTGCCACCAGTGAACCCGACTACAATGAGCAGTTCTTC. Translating gives CATSEPDYNEQFF.

J is TRBJ1-2 and V is TRBV27; D might be TRBD1 (6 bases). Germline loops: CDR1 MNHEY, CDR2 SMNVEV (reference sequence). Deletions cut 7 bases from V and 1 base from J, with 16 bases between. This CDR3 is built from 15 residues. Written as DNA, the CDR3 is TGTGCCAGCACCGGTACAGGGTCGGTTAACTATGGCTACACCTTC. Encoded protein: CASTGTGSVNYGYTF.

This clonotype has a count of ten or more. The chain employs TRBV29-1 and TRBJ1-2, with D perhaps TRBD1 (6 bases). V lost 1 base and J lost 10, with 16 bases in between. The CDR3 spans 13 residues. Germline assignment: CDR1 SQVTM and CDR2 ANQGSEA. This chain's CDR3 is CSVEGGDKASYTF. As DNA, the CDR3 is TGCAGCGTTGAAGGGGGGGACAAGGCGTCCTACACCTTC.

This clonotype was counted only a few times. This chain links TRBV4-3 with TRBJ1-3; D gene unclear. The V end lost 1 base, the J end lost 2 bases, and 12 bases lay between the germline ends. The CDR3 totals 16 residues. The V gene's germline CDR1 is LGHNA and CDR2 YSLEER. The CDR3 protein is CASSQVGRTPGNTIYF. In nucleotides, the CDR3 is TGCGCCAGCAGCCAAGTCGGCAGGACCCCTGGAAACACCATATATTTT.

There are a few counts of this clonotype. The V call is TRBV10-3, the J call TRBJ2-1, with TRBD1 as a possible D gene (5 bases). With 3 bases removed from V and 0 bases from J, the gap between germline ends came to 12 bases. Germline CDR1 and CDR2: ENHRY and SYGVKD. There are 16 residues in the CDR3. The CDR3 nucleotides are TGTGCCATCAGTGATCTCACAGGAACCTCCTACAATGAGCAGTTCTTC. Protein product: CAISDLTGTSYNEQFF.

In its sample, this clonotype was seen many times. The genes are TRBV7-2 and TRBJ2-7, with D perhaps assigned TRBD1 or TRBD2 (5 bases each). Germline CDR1 and CDR2: SGHTA and FQGNSA. V gave up 5 bases and J gave up 3 bases, with 14 bases separating them. The CDR3 sequence is 14 residues long. This CDR3 reads CASSLPGTVYEQYF. Here the CDR3 DNA reads TGTGCCAGCAGCCTCCCCGGGACGGTCTACGAGCAGTACTTC.

This clonotype showed up just a few times. The chain is built from TRBV6-5 and TRBJ1-3; the D gene is possibly TRBD1 (5 bases). Per the germline V gene, CDR1 is MNHEY and CDR2 is SVGAGI. The CDR3 runs to 15 residues. V lost 6 bases, J lost 0 bases, and 12 bases lay in between. This chain's CDR3 is CASRTLDSSGNTIYF. In DNA, the CDR3 is TGTGCCAGCAGAACCCTCGACAGCTCTGGAAACACCATATATTTT.

The chain recombines TRBV25-1 with TRBJ2-1, with 14 bases aligning to TRBD2. CDR3 length: 18 amino acids. Unmatched junction bases numbered 10, after V lost 4 bases and J lost 5 bases. Germline values: CDR1 MGHDK, CDR2 SYGVNS. Here the CDR3 DNA reads TGTGCCAGCAGTGCCCGAATGGGACTAGCGGGGGAAGACAATGAGCAGTTCTTC. It encodes CASSARMGLAGEDNEQFF.

The sample holds many counts of this clonotype. J is TRBJ1-2 and V is TRBV6-6; tentatively, D is TRBD1 (5 bases). There are 15 residues in the CDR3. Trimming removed 3 bases from V and 8 bases from J, with 19 bases in between. Germline V gene lookup returns CDR1 MNHNY and CDR2 SVGAGI (reference sequence). CDR3 in DNA: TGTGCCAGCAGTTATCGGGGCAGGGTATTTGAAGGCTACACCTTC. Protein: CASSYRGRVFEGYTF.

This chain uses TRBV4-2 with TRBJ2-1, with 7 bases that match TRBD2. Germline values: CDR1 LGHNA, CDR2 YNFKEQ. V was clipped by 3 bases and J by 7 bases; unmatched bases: 12. The CDR3 extends over 16 amino acids. In nucleotides, the CDR3 is TGTGCCAGCAGCCAGGAGACTAGCTTAACACGGAATGAGCAGTTCTTC. It translates to CASSQETSLTRNEQFF.

V usage is TRBV6-5 and J usage is TRBJ2-3; TRBD2 agrees at 8 bases. V gave up 5 bases and J gave up 1 base; unmatched junction bases: 11. CDR3 length: 17 amino acids. Per germline, CDR1 MNHEY and CDR2 SVGAGI. The CDR3 loop is CASSRKWAGGGTDTQYF. The CDR3 bases are TGTGCCAGCAGTCGAAAATGGGCGGGGGGCGGCACAGATACGCAGTATTTT.

This clonotype appeared many times. The chain has TRBV20-1 and TRBJ1-1, with D tentatively TRBD1 (5 bases). Germline V lookup: CDR1 DFQATT, CDR2 SNEGSKA (reference sequence). This CDR3 is built from 12 residues. Trimming shortened V by 2 bases and J by 5 bases, and 9 bases separated the two germline ends. The CDR3 nucleotides read TGCAGTGCTAGACAACGGGGGACTGAAGCTTTCTTT. This sequence encodes CSARQRGTEAFF.

V gene TRBV27 combines with J gene TRBJ2-5; D is perhaps TRBD1 (6 bases). V was trimmed by 6 bases and J by 0 bases, leaving 11 bases between them. Germline CDR1 MNHEY, CDR2 SMNVEV (reference sequence). The CDR3 covers 14 residues. CDR3 residues: CASSPGQYQETQYF. In DNA, the CDR3 is TGTGCCAGCAGCCCCGGACAGTACCAAGAGACCCAGTACTTC.

A few counts support this clonotype. The V call is TRBV7-2, the J call TRBJ2-2; the D is unclear. Trimming cost V 10 bases and J 6 bases, with 15 bases left between them. Germline CDR1 is SGHTA and CDR2 is FQGNSA. The CDR3 has 13 residues. CDR3 amino acids: CATRRRVAGELFF. CDR3 DNA sequence: TGTGCCACCAGGAGACGCGTCGCCGGGGAGCTGTTTTTT.

This clonotype was detected many times. The chain uses TRBV7-2 and TRBJ2-1, with 12 bases aligning to TRBD2. The V and J ends lost 5 bases and 4 bases, in that order; junction bases with no gene match: 3. CDR3 size: 15 residues. CDR1 and CDR2 from the germline V gene are SGHTA and FQGNSA. CDR3 in amino acids: CASSPTSGGYNEQFF. Here the CDR3 DNA reads TGTGCCAGCAGCCCAACTAGCGGGGGGTACAATGAGCAGTTCTTC.

There are a few counts of this clonotype. The chain uses TRBV6-6 and TRBJ2-3; perhaps TRBD1 as D (6 bases). Germline-derived CDR1 and CDR2 are MNHNY and SVGAGI (reference sequence). The length of the CDR3 is 14 residues. Trimming pared 8 bases from V and 4 bases from J, leaving 16 bases between. CDR3 sequence reads: CASGPSGAADTQYF. The CDR3 DNA follows: TGTGCCAGCGGACCTTCAGGGGCTGCAGATACGCAGTATTTT.

This clonotype has ten or more counts. The chain carries TRBV6-5 and TRBJ2-3; D is possibly TRBD1 (6 bases). Per germline, CDR1 MNHEY and CDR2 SVGAGI. Trimming stripped 4 bases from V and 0 bases from J, with 11 bases between. The CDR3 has 15 amino acids. The CDR3 sequence: CASSSQGPSTDTQYF. CDR3 nucleotides: TGTGCCAGCAGTTCACAGGGTCCTAGCACAGATACGCAGTATTTT.